These 16 T cell receptor beta chains originate from one sample sequenced in a study of shared clonotypes between healthy human individuals. Positive CCR7 selection of CD45RO-negative cells yielded the naive CD8 cells, and terminally differentiated effector memory CD45RA+ cells were excluded. Sequencing was performed with immunoSEQ multiplex PCR; in TCRdb, only in-frame clones are kept and a portion is missing. Among about 1.9 million clones, roughly 93% were seen once, and the ten largest hold over 1.5%. The sample was naive CD8+ T cells from PBMCs. The receptors derive from a man between 18 and 29 years old in good health. Some clones in this sample may be carry-over from other donors' samples.

This clone was found once. The rearrangement joins TRBV6-5 to TRBJ2-1, with TRBD2 identical over 10 bases. This CDR3 spans 16 amino acids. With V trimmed by 2 bases and J by 8 bases, 9 bases remained unmatched. Germline assignment: CDR1 MNHEY and CDR2 SVGAGI. DNA for the CDR3: TGTGCCAGCAGTTACGTACCTAGCGGGAGTCAGTATGAGCAGTTCTTC. This encodes CASSYVPSGSQYEQFF.

As concerns this clone: The sample has other DNA sequences that encode this CDR3 too. The chain carries TRBV29-1 and TRBJ2-2; D possibly corresponds to TRBD2 (5 bases). Germline CDR1 is SQVTM and CDR2 is ANQGSEA. Trimming shortened V by 5 bases and J by 2 bases, and 9 bases separated the two germline ends. CDR3 length: 13 amino acids. CDR3 residues: CSVLTGNTGELFF. Here the CDR3 DNA reads TGCAGCGTTTTAACGGGAAACACCGGGGAGCTGTTTTTT.

The rearrangement links TRBV9 to TRBJ2-1; TRBD2 is a possible D gene (6 bases). There are 16 residues in the CDR3. Germline V lookup: CDR1 SGDLS, CDR2 YYNGEE. The V and J ends lost 0 bases and 13 bases respectively, with 23 bases between them. The CDR3 loop is CASSVEGGTALAPQFF. Here the CDR3 DNA reads TGTGCCAGCAGCGTAGAGGGCGGGACCGCACTGGCTCCCCAGTTCTTC.

Only one count was recorded for this clone. The CDR3 region is CASSSGSALYGYTF. CDR3 bases: TGTGCCAGCAGCTCGGGGAGTGCTCTCTATGGCTACACCTTC. The rearrangement uses TRBV11-2 and TRBJ1-2; D gene uncertain. Germline V gene lookup returns CDR1 SGHAT and CDR2 FQNNGV. Trimming removed 4 bases from V and 4 bases from J, with 13 bases in between. CDR3 length equals 14 residues.

This chain joins TRBV27 and TRBJ2-6; TRBD1 or TRBD2 may be the D gene (5 bases each). The germline V gene encodes CDR1 MNHEY and CDR2 SMNVEV (reference sequence). This CDR3 spans 17 amino acids. V lost 6 bases and J 0 bases, leaving 15 bases between the germline ends. In DNA form, the CDR3 reads TGTGCCAGCAGAATCCTCGGGGCGAGCTCTGGGGCCAACGTCCTGACTTTC. Its translation is CASRILGASSGANVLTF. Using reference TRBV27 and TRBJ2-6 for the parts outside the CDR3, the full variable domain is EAQVTQNPRYLITVTGKKLTVTCSQNMNHEYMSWYRQDPGLGLRQIYYSMNVEVTDKGDVPEGYKVSRKEKRNFPLILESPSPNQTSLYFCASRILGASSGANVLTFGAGSRLTVL.

This clone has a handful of counts. The chain is built from TRBV6-4 and TRBJ1-5; D is undetermined. With 5 bases removed from V and 5 bases from J, the gap between germline ends came to 13 bases. Germline V gene lookup returns CDR1 MRHNA and CDR2 SNTAGT. This CDR3 contains 14 residues. The CDR3: CASSSGPWDQPQHF. CDR3 coding DNA: TGTGCCAGCAGTTCCGGGCCTTGGGATCAGCCCCAGCATTTT.

The chain carries TRBV7-5 and TRBJ2-5. TRBV7-5 is assigned pseudogene status. The CDR3 extends over 14 amino acids. The CDR3 spells CARSPPGSGGTQYF. The CDR3 DNA reads TGTGCCAGAAGCCCCCCGGGGAGTGGGGGGACCCAGTACTTC.

This chain joins TRBV7-9 and TRBJ2-3; a weak D match, TRBD2 (5 bases). Germline CDR1 and CDR2: SEHNR and FQNEAQ (reference sequence). V was cut by 4 bases and J by 3 bases, with 23 bases left in between. CDR3 length: 18 amino acids. The DNA of the CDR3 is TGTGCCAGCAGCTCGTCCGTGTCTTTGCGGGTACCAACAGATACGCAGTATTTT. This sequence encodes CASSSSVSLRVPTDTQYF.

The V gene is TRBV11-3, the J gene TRBJ2-2, with TRBD2 matching 7 bases. Germline CDR1 reads SGHNT; CDR2 reads YENEEA. The CDR3 extends over 15 amino acids. The V segment lost 5 bases and the J segment 5 bases; nucleotides outside the gene matches: 8. The CDR3 loop reads CASSLRASGTGELFF. The CDR3 DNA follows: TGTGCCAGCAGCCTACGGGCTAGCGGTACCGGGGAGCTGTTTTTT.

The table lists this clone with a count of one. The chain links TRBV5-1 to TRBJ2-7; possibly TRBD1 for D (7 bases). There are 15 residues in the CDR3. The germline V gene has CDR1 SGHRS and CDR2 YFSETQ. V dropped 1 base and J dropped 4 bases, with 15 bases sitting between them. The CDR3 coding sequence is TGCGCCAGCAGCTTGCAGGCAGGGGGGACATACGAGCAGTACTTC. Translated: CASSLQAGGTYEQYF.

V usage is TRBV9 and J usage is TRBJ2-2; 7 nucleotides match TRBD1. CDR3 size: 14 residues. The trim removed 0 bases at V and 7 bases at J, leaving 3 bases unmatched. CDR1 SGDLS and CDR2 YYNGEE come from the germline V gene. The CDR3 DNA sequence: TGTGCCAGCAGCGTAGAAGGGGGCCACGGGGAGCTGTTTTTT. It is translated as CASSVEGGHGELFF. The variable domain in full, with the rest retrieved from reference TRBV9 and TRBJ2-2, is DSGVTQTPKHLITATGQRVTLRCSPRSGDLSVYWYQQSLDQGLQFLIQYYNGEERAKGNILERFSAQQFPDLHSELNLSSLELGDSALYFCASSVEGGHGELFFGEGSRLTVL.

The rearrangement links TRBV7-9 to TRBJ2-1; TRBD2 aligns across 8 bases. The CDR3 extends over 17 amino acids. Germline V gene data show CDR1 as SEHNR and CDR2 as FQNEAQ (reference sequence). V lost 6 bases to trimming and J lost 1 base; unmatched junction nucleotides: 11. CDR3 coding DNA: TGTGCCAGCAGTCAAATGATGCCGGGAGGGTCCTACAATGAGCAGTTCTTC. It encodes CASSQMMPGGSYNEQFF.

The V call is TRBV4-1, the J call TRBJ2-7; D call uncertain. The CDR3 length is 18 residues. The germline CDR1 and CDR2 sequences are MGHRA and YSYEKL. The V end lost 1 base, the J end lost 3 bases, and 22 bases lay between the germline ends. The DNA for the CDR3 is TGCGCCAGCAGCCAAGGAGGCCGGGTTCTTACCCCCTTCTACGAGCAGTACTTC. Amino acids: CASSQGGRVLTPFYEQYF.

The J gene is TRBJ2-7, the V gene TRBV9, with 8 bases lining up with TRBD1. Germline CDR1 is SGDLS and CDR2 is YYNGEE. The CDR3 is 13 residues long. After removal of 4 bases from V and 6 bases from J, the junction contained 6 bases not matched to a gene. The CDR3 loop reads CASSRTGTGEQYF. CDR3 bases: TGTGCCAGCAGCCGGACAGGGACGGGCGAGCAGTACTTC.

The chain carries TRBV6-6 and TRBJ2-7, with D maybe TRBD2 (5 bases). CDR1 is MNHNY, CDR2 SVGAGI, per germline (reference sequence). The germline V and J ends were trimmed by 5 bases and 3 bases, with 14 bases remaining between them. The CDR3 covers 14 residues. The CDR3 DNA reads TGTGCCAGCAGTAGCTGGACTCTAGTCTACGAGCAGTACTTC. It encodes CASSSWTLVYEQYF.

This chain links TRBV18 with TRBJ1-4; D is perhaps TRBD1 (5 bases). V lost 3 bases, J lost 12 bases, and 23 bases lay in between. This CDR3 region has 16 residues. In germline, CDR1 is KGHSH, CDR2 LQKENI. CDR3 residues: CASSPSGAGLSRELFF. As DNA, the CDR3 is TGTGCCAGCTCACCGTCCGGAGCGGGACTTAGTAGGGAACTGTTTTTT. Variable domain in full (rest from reference TRBV18 and TRBJ1-4): NAGVMQNPRHLVRRRGQEARLRCSPMKGHSHVYWYRQLPEEGLKFMVYLQKENIIDESGMPKERFSAEFPKEGPSILRIQQVVRGDSAAYFCASSPSGAGLSRELFFGSGTQLSVL.